The clone carrying this TCR beta chain showed up many times. The antigen is undetermined. The CDR3 spans 15 residues. Germline V gene sequence: CDR1 SGHTA, CDR2 FQGNSA. Trimming took off 2 bases at V and 0 bases at J, with 11 bases between the two ends. The sample belongs to a study of blood T cells in healthy people across ages. Study-wide results and caveats: Roughly linear declines in TCR beta diversity per million T cells occurred with age.

A sample-barcoded 5' primer and a J-beta primer mix were used in a second PCR of about 7 to 12 cycles. The template-switch adaptor, which had 12 random nucleotides, put a tag on each cDNA molecule. TCRdb fed the 5' RACE reads into MiXCR, producing one record per CDR3 protein. The table shows about 690,000 distinct CDR3 sequences, with approximately 40% occurring only once. Every sample yielded at least 6.5 million isolated PBMCs. The chain has TRBV7-2 and TRBJ2-7, with D unresolved. This receptor was taken from an elderly man in good health. What was sequenced was blood. The CDR3 loop reads CASSLSPVSSYEQYF. CDR3 sequence (DNA): TGTGCCAGCAGCTTATCACCGGTTAGCTCCTACGAGCAGTACTTC.